The next 18 T cell receptor beta chains were all read from a single sample in a study of shared clonotypes between healthy human individuals. Assay: immunoSEQ multiplex PCR; the TCRdb copy retains only in-frame clones and omits some. The sample shows over 2 million clones, roughly 94% of them seen only once. Sequenced sample: naive CD4+ T cells sorted from blood. Indicated subset: CD45RA+ positively selected. Receptor source: a young man in good health.

As concerns this clone: An end of the junction does not agree with germline; a read error may underlie this. This chain links TRBV7-7 with TRBJ2-5; unclear D gene. The CDR3 is 13 amino acids. CDR1 and CDR2 from the germline V gene are SSHAT and FNYEAQ (reference sequence). For the CDR3, the DNA is TGTGCTAGCAGCCTCGGAGTGAAAGAGACCCAGTACTTC. Protein sequence: CASSLGVKETQYF.

With respect to this clone: The sample contains more than one DNA sequence encoding this CDR3. The CDR3 nucleotides read TGTGCCAGCAGTGGCGGCTACGAGCAGTACTTC. Amino acids: CASSGGYEQYF. The J gene is TRBJ2-7, the V gene TRBV2; the D is unclear. Germline V gives CDR1 SNHLY, CDR2 FYNNEI. Trimming shortened V by 4 bases and J by 3 bases, and 4 bases separated the two germline ends. This CDR3 region has 11 residues.

The rearrangement joins TRBV9 to TRBJ2-7, with 7 nucleotides matching TRBD1. Unmatched junction bases numbered 9, after V lost 3 bases and J lost 3 bases. CDR3 length: 15 residues. CDR1 and CDR2 (germline): SGDLS, YYNGEE. The DNA for the CDR3 is TGTGCCAGCAGCGCCGGGACAGCCGCTTACTACGAGCAGTACTTC. Its protein product is CASSAGTAAYYEQYF.

The chain has TRBV30 and TRBJ2-6, with TRBD1 identical over 7 bases. The V and J ends lost 3 bases and 11 bases, in that order; junction bases with no gene match: 7. The CDR3 covers 13 residues. CDR1 GTSNPN and CDR2 SVGIG come from the germline V gene (reference sequence). The CDR3 sequence: CAWRLDRADVLTF. The DNA for the CDR3 is TGTGCCTGGAGACTCGACAGGGCGGACGTCCTGACTTTC.

The rearrangement uses TRBV10-3 and TRBJ2-1; D call uncertain. CDR3 size: 11 residues. Germline values: CDR1 ENHRY, CDR2 SYGVKD. V lost 10 bases, J lost 6 bases, and 10 bases lay in between. The CDR3 loop is CATANLNEQFF. The CDR3 bases are TGTGCCACCGCAAACCTCAATGAGCAGTTCTTC.

This chain links TRBV4-1 with TRBJ2-7; the D gene is possibly TRBD1 (5 bases). Trimming removed 0 bases at V and 4 bases at J, with 13 bases between. The V gene's germline CDR1 is MGHRA and CDR2 YSYEKL. The CDR3 contains 15 residues. CDR3 nucleotides: TGCGCCAGCAGCCAAGATCAGGGCCGAAAGTACGAGCAGTACTTC. It yields the protein CASSQDQGRKYEQYF.

This chain uses TRBV5-8 with TRBJ2-1; a possible D gene is TRBD2 (5 bases). The V gene lost 4 bases and the J gene lost 1 base, with 15 bases spanning the gap. Per germline, CDR1 SGHTS and CDR2 YDEGEE. This CDR3 is 16 amino acids long. The CDR3 bases are TGTGCCAGCAGCGACTTGCGGACTCAGTCCTACAATGAGCAGTTCTTC. This translates into CASSDLRTQSYNEQFF.

The rearrangement joins TRBV4-1 to TRBJ2-5; 9 positions agree with TRBD1. After removal of 2 bases from V and 5 bases from J, the junction contained 21 bases not matched to a gene. The CDR3 is made up of 20 amino acids. Germline loops: CDR1 MGHRA, CDR2 YSYEKL. The DNA for the CDR3 is TGCGCCAGCAGCCAACGTACCGGGACAGGGTTTTCAACCGAGAGGGAGACCCAGTACTTC. This encodes CASSQRTGTGFSTERETQYF.

Turning to this clone: The germline gene is not matched at one end of the junction; a read error may be the cause. This chain uses TRBV6-5 with TRBJ2-3, with D perhaps assigned TRBD1 or TRBD2 (5 bases each). The V gene's germline CDR1 is MNHEY and CDR2 SVGAGI. The CDR3 contains 14 residues. This CDR3 reads CAISPAGTTDTQYF. The DNA of the CDR3 is TGTGCCATCAGTCCGGCAGGGACCACAGATACGCAGTATTTT.

The rearrangement links TRBV6-1 to TRBJ2-7; unclear D gene. CDR1 is MNHNS, CDR2 SASEGT, per germline. This CDR3 contains 12 residues. The V end was cut by 5 bases, the J end by 6 bases, with 11 bases between. This CDR3 is CASSRTLSEQYF. CDR3 in DNA: TGTGCCAGCAGTCGAACATTGAGCGAGCAGTACTTC.

The chain couples TRBV10-3 to TRBJ1-1, with TRBD1 matching over 7 bases. J lost 5 bases, V lost 2 bases, and 5 bases had no gene match. CDR3 length: 14 residues. Germline loops: CDR1 ENHRY, CDR2 SYGVKD. CDR3 in DNA: TGTGCCATCAGTGAGGAACAGGGGAGAACTGAAGCTTTCTTT. This encodes CAISEEQGRTEAFF.

As for this clone: The same CDR3 is also encoded by other DNA sequences in this sample. The chain joins TRBV7-2 to TRBJ1-4; maybe TRBD1 (6 bases). The length of the CDR3 is 14 residues. Looked up from germline, CDR1 is SGHTA and CDR2 is FQGNSA. Trimming pared 3 bases from V and 5 bases from J, leaving 10 bases between. CDR3: CASSFGTRNEKLFF. For the CDR3, the DNA is TGTGCCAGCAGCTTCGGGACACGGAATGAAAAACTGTTTTTT.

The chain has TRBV4-1 and TRBJ1-2, with a tentative D call TRBD1 (6 bases). The CDR3 totals 15 residues. Trimming pared 1 base from V and 3 bases from J, leaving 12 bases between. Germline assignment: CDR1 MGHRA and CDR2 YSYEKL. CDR3 residues: CASSQGRGADYGYTF. CDR3 bases: TGCGCCAGCAGCCAAGGAAGGGGGGCAGACTATGGCTACACCTTC.

V and J are TRBV19 and TRBJ2-7, with 7 bases fitting TRBD1. The CDR3 spans 14 residues. V trimming: 4 bases; J trimming: 4 bases; junction bases outside the gene matches: 7. The germline CDR1 and CDR2 sequences are LNHDA and SQIVND (reference sequence). CDR3 nucleotides: TGTGCCAGTAGTACGCCGGGGACAGCTTACGAGCAGTACTTC. Translated, it gives CASSTPGTAYEQYF.

The rearrangement links TRBV9 to TRBJ2-7, with 8 nucleotides matching TRBD1. The CDR3 loop spans 14 amino acids. Losses at the gene ends were 0 bases for V and 4 bases for J; bases not matched to a gene: 3. CDR1 SGDLS and CDR2 YYNGEE come from the germline V gene. Written as DNA, the CDR3 is TGTGCCAGCAGCGTAGGACAGGGGAGGTACGAGCAGTACTTC. Translated: CASSVGQGRYEQYF.

This rearrangement joins TRBV6-6 to TRBJ2-7, with 7 bases fitting TRBD2. V dropped 8 bases and J dropped 5; count of bases not matched to a gene: 9. The germline V gene encodes CDR1 MNHNY and CDR2 SVGAGI (reference sequence). The CDR3 sequence is 13 residues long. The CDR3 DNA sequence: TGTGCCAGCCGCCGGACTAGTTATCACGAGCAGTACTTC. Residues: CASRRTSYHEQYF.

V gene TRBV5-4 combines with J gene TRBJ1-2; D may be TRBD1 (6 bases). The CDR3 runs to 13 residues. Germline V gene data show CDR1 as SGHNT and CDR2 as YYREEE (reference sequence). Trimming took 5 bases from V and 4 from J, leaving 12 bases between them. The CDR3 loop reads CASRRGQGYGYTF. In DNA, the CDR3 is TGTGCCAGCAGACGGGGGCAAGGCTATGGCTACACCTTC.

The chain couples TRBV7-2 to TRBJ2-7; no clear D gene. Germline V gene sequence: CDR1 SGHTA, CDR2 FQGNSA. The V end was cut by 5 bases, the J end by 6 bases, with 5 bases between. The CDR3 is 10 amino acids. The CDR3 sequence is CASSHSEQYF. Written as DNA, the CDR3 is TGTGCCAGCAGCCATTCCGAGCAGTACTTC.